Below, 19 T cell receptor beta chains from the same sample are listed, as sequenced in a study of post-analysis software for immune sequencing data. The authors incorporated unique molecular identifiers into the TCR beta cDNA libraries. In TCRdb, the PCR reads were re-called with MiXCR into one record per CDR3 protein. This table has 750,000 to 950,000 distinct CDR3 sequences, about 53% appearing once. Study-wide results and caveats: Controls had lower frequencies than patients of a few TRBV segments, which included TRBV5-6, TRBV5-1 and TRBV20-1.

Antigen specificity for these receptors is unknown. The specimen sequenced was blood. These receptors all stem from a girl under 18 with multiple sclerosis.

V usage is TRBV7-9 and J usage is TRBJ1-1, with 10 bases fitting TRBD1. This CDR3 is 15 amino acids long. CDR1 SEHNR and CDR2 FQNEAQ come from the germline V gene (reference sequence). The V and J ends lost 6 bases and 0 bases, in that order; junction bases with no gene match: 4. The CDR3 region has the DNA TGTGCCAGCAGGCGGACAGGGGGGTTGAACACTGAAGCTTTCTTT. It codes for CASRRTGGLNTEAFF.

The J gene is TRBJ2-3, the V gene TRBV5-1; unclear D gene. Trimming removed 1 base from V and 2 bases from J, with 11 bases in between. This CDR3 is 15 amino acids long. CDR1 and CDR2 (germline): SGHRS, YFSETQ. CDR3 loop: CASSLREYYTDTQYF. The CDR3 nucleotides are TGCGCCAGCAGCTTGAGAGAATACTACACAGATACGCAGTATTTT. Combining the CDR3 with reference TRBV5-1 and TRBJ2-3 gives the whole variable domain KAGVTQTPRYLIKTRGQQVTLSCSPISGHRSVSWYQQTPGQGLQFLFEYFSETQRNKGNFPGRFSGRQFSNSRSEMNVSTLELGDSALYLCASSLREYYTDTQYFGPGTRLTVL.

The rearrangement joins TRBV30 to TRBJ2-2, with D perhaps matching TRBD2 (6 bases). V lost 4 bases, J lost 4 bases, and 13 bases lay in between. CDR1 and CDR2 from the germline V gene are GTSNPN and SVGIG (reference sequence). The CDR3 length is 14 residues. CDR3 loop: CAWKRGLPTGELFF. In DNA, the CDR3 is TGTGCCTGGAAAAGGGGACTGCCCACCGGGGAGCTGTTTTTT.

This clonotype was seen a single time. The V gene is TRBV5-1, the J gene TRBJ2-3; 10 bases are a match to TRBD2. Trimming cost V 0 bases and J 11 bases; bases outside gene matches: 12. The CDR3 is 16 residues long. Germline V gene sequence: CDR1 SGHRS, CDR2 YFSETQ. The CDR3 DNA reads as TGCGCCAGCAGCTTGGGGCTAGCGGGAGTACAAAGGGGGCAGTATTTT. Translation: CASSLGLAGVQRGQYF.

The chain recombines TRBV7-6 with TRBJ1-1; D ambiguous. CDR1 and CDR2 from the germline V gene are SGHVS and FNYEAQ. V was cut by 2 bases and J by 4 bases, with 20 bases left in between. CDR3 length: 17 residues. CDR3 in DNA: TGTGCCAGCAGCTTACGCGGTCGGGGAGTCGTCATCACTGAAGCTTTCTTT. This translates into CASSLRGRGVVITEAFF.

In this sample, this clonotype turned up once. The junction shows a germline mismatch at one end, possibly a read error. CDR3 coding DNA: TGTGTCAGCAATCCAAGCGGCTCTCTCGGGGATGAGCAGTTCTTC. This sequence encodes CVSNPSGSLGDEQFF. The chain employs TRBV6-4 and TRBJ2-1; D perhaps matches TRBD2 (5 bases). This CDR3 spans 15 amino acids. Germline V gene data show CDR1 as MRHNA and CDR2 as SNTAGT.

There are a few counts of this clonotype. The chain employs TRBV10-3 and TRBJ1-1; D possibly corresponds to TRBD1 (5 bases). CDR3 length equals 13 residues. Germline-derived CDR1 and CDR2 are ENHRY and SYGVKD. With 10 bases removed from V and 5 bases from J, the gap between germline ends came to 17 bases. In nucleotides, the CDR3 is TGTGCCACTTCTAAACAGGAGGGGACTGAAGCTTTCTTT. Translating it yields CATSKQEGTEAFF.

This clonotype was recorded only once. This chain links TRBV20-1 with TRBJ2-7; 9 bases are a match to TRBD2. From germline, CDR1 is DFQATT and CDR2 SNEGSKA (reference sequence). The CDR3 runs 21 residues. V lost 5 bases to trimming and J lost 2 bases; unmatched junction nucleotides: 28. The DNA of the CDR3 is TGCAGTGCTCTCAGCGGGGGGCGAGCCCAGAGAGGTCAAGGCAGTCCCTACGAGCAGTACTTC. It specifies CSALSGGRAQRGQGSPYEQYF.

This clonotype occurred a few times. CDR3 in amino acids: CATSRGQGNNEQFF. The CDR3 DNA is TGTGCCACCAGCAGGGGACAGGGGAACAATGAGCAGTTCTTC. The rearrangement joins TRBV15 to TRBJ2-1; TRBD1 aligns across 10 bases. J lost 5 bases, V lost 3 bases, and 1 base had no gene match. Looked up from germline, CDR1 is LNHNV and CDR2 is YYDKDF (reference sequence). CDR3 length equals 14 residues.

This chain links TRBV29-1 with TRBJ2-1; D is ambiguous. CDR1 and CDR2 (germline): SQVTM, ANQGSEA. Trimming took 3 bases from V and 9 from J, leaving 12 bases between them. The CDR3 has 12 amino acids. The CDR3: CSVEPRAAEQFF. The CDR3, as DNA: TGCAGCGTTGAGCCTCGGGCCGCTGAGCAGTTCTTC.

The chain combines TRBV20-1 with TRBJ2-1; D perhaps matches TRBD1 (6 bases). The CDR3 runs 13 residues. Germline values: CDR1 DFQATT, CDR2 SNEGSKA (reference sequence). Trimming removed 6 bases from V and 3 bases from J, with 12 bases in between. The CDR3 protein is CSAWTVLYNEQFF. The CDR3 coding sequence is TGCAGTGCGTGGACAGTACTCTACAATGAGCAGTTCTTC.

The CDR3 protein is CASSATSGASYEQYF. Written as DNA, the CDR3 is TGTGCCAGCAGCGCGACTAGCGGGGCCTCCTACGAGCAGTACTTC. J is TRBJ2-7 and V is TRBV7-6; 11 bases match TRBD2. CDR1 SGHVS and CDR2 FNYEAQ come from the germline V gene. The junction had 3 bases not matched to a gene; V was cut back by 5 bases and J by 0 bases. The CDR3 loop spans 15 amino acids.

The chain uses TRBV30 and TRBJ2-1; 9 bases are shared with TRBD2. Germline V gene sequence: CDR1 GTSNPN, CDR2 SVGIG (reference sequence). The CDR3 contains 16 residues. The J segment lost 9 bases and the V segment lost 0 bases, leaving 12 bases of the junction unmatched. CDR3 residues: CAWSVRGLAGNGEQFF. CDR3 in DNA: TGTGCCTGGAGTGTACGGGGGCTAGCGGGGAATGGTGAGCAGTTCTTC. Supplemented by reference TRBV30 and TRBJ2-1, the full variable domain reads SQTIHQWPATLVQPVGSPLSLECTVEGTSNPNLYWYRQAAGRGLQLLFYSVGIGQISSEVPQNLSASRPQDRQFILSSKKLLLSDSGFYLCAWSVRGLAGNGEQFFGPGTRLTVL.

The chain employs TRBV5-5 and TRBJ1-2; 7 nucleotides line up with TRBD1. The CDR3 loop spans 14 amino acids. The germline CDR1 and CDR2 sequences are SGHKS and YYEKEE (reference sequence). The J segment lost 0 bases and the V segment lost 4 bases, leaving 3 bases of the junction unmatched. As DNA, the CDR3 is TGTGCCAGCAGCCGGGACAGTTCTAACTATGGCTACACCTTC. Its translation: CASSRDSSNYGYTF.

The chain recombines TRBV20-1 with TRBJ2-1; D perhaps matches TRBD2 (6 bases). The CDR3 is 17 residues long. Germline CDR1 is DFQATT and CDR2 is SNEGSKA (reference sequence). Deletions cut 3 bases from V and 2 bases from J, with 20 bases between. The CDR3 DNA follows: TGCAGTGCTAGTCCTCCCAGGGCGGGGACCACCTACAATGAGCAGTTCTTC. Translation gives CSASPPRAGTTYNEQFF.

V and J are TRBV3-1 and TRBJ2-7, with D maybe TRBD2 (5 bases). Trimming pared 2 bases from V and 2 bases from J, leaving 10 bases between. CDR1 and CDR2 (germline): LGHDT, YNNKEL (reference sequence). CDR3 length: 14 amino acids. The CDR3, as DNA: TGTGCCAGCAGCCAACGGGGAGCTACCTACGAGCAGTACTTC. Translated: CASSQRGATYEQYF.

Regarding this clonotype: The junction does not match germline at one end; this may be a read error. This chain uses TRBV15 with TRBJ2-2; D is possibly TRBD1 or TRBD2 (5 bases each). The CDR3 sequence is 14 residues long. CDR1 LNHNV and CDR2 YYDKDF come from the germline V gene (reference sequence). The CDR3 protein is CATSPDSFTGERFF. As DNA, the CDR3 is TGTGCCACCAGCCCTGACAGCTTCACCGGGGAGCGGTTTTTT.

V is TRBV3-1 and J is TRBJ2-1; no clear D. Germline V CDR1 and CDR2: LGHDT, YNNKEL (reference sequence). The length of the CDR3 is 14 residues. Deletions cut 3 bases from V and 8 bases from J, with 14 bases between. The CDR3 DNA sequence: TGTGCCAGCAGCCACTCCCTCGGCCGTTATGAGCAGTTCTTC. This gives the protein CASSHSLGRYEQFF.

V and J are TRBV9 and TRBJ1-6, with D unclear. Germline V gene sequence: CDR1 SGDLS, CDR2 YYNGEE. V lost 0 bases to trimming and J lost 9 bases, with 16 bases between them. This CDR3 contains 16 residues. CDR3 in DNA: TGTGCCAGCAGCGTAGACGACGGTGGTTTGGGTTCACCCCTCCACTTT. It translates to CASSVDDGGLGSPLHF.